The rows below give T cell receptor beta chains drawn from one sample of a study of blood T cell repertoires in COVID-19. Assay used: immunoSEQ multiplex PCR; TCRdb lists only in-frame clones, some missing. The table shows 160,000 or so clones, with 75% to 85% occurring only once. The sample consisted of peripheral blood. The source is a woman aged 50 to 60 with acute or convalescent COVID-19. Both conserved end residues are part of each CDR3. Each record gives: clone size, J gene, CDR3 length, D gene, V gene, CDR3 protein, CDR3 DNA. D genes are given only for firm matches. The size of a clone is reported for some rows only, either as once, few or many, or as a class for expanded clones.

-	TRBJ1-1	13	-	TRBV15	CATSRAVNTEAFF	TGTGCCACCAGCAGAGCGGTGAACACTGAAGCTTTCTTT
-	TRBJ2-3	15	TRBD1	TRBV28	CASSVGQGSGDTQYF	TGTGCCAGCAGTGTCGGACAGGGTTCGGGAGATACGCAGTATTTT
once	TRBJ1-5	16	-	TRBV6-6	CASSSFGLLSNQPQHF	TGTGCCAGCAGTTCATTTGGGCTACTTTCCAATCAGCCCCAGCATTTT
few	TRBJ2-7	13	-	TRBV5-5	CASSFQTSYEQYF	TGTGCCAGCAGCTTTCAGACTTCCTACGAGCAGTACTTC
-	TRBJ1-5	16	-	TRBV2	CASTQGGGLSNQPQHF	TGTGCCAGCACCCAAGGGGGGGGCCTTAGCAATCAGCCCCAGCATTTT
-	TRBJ2-3	13	-	TRBV6-5	CATRDFSTDTQYF	TGTGCCACGAGGGACTTTAGCACAGATACGCAGTATTTT
once	TRBJ1-2	16	TRBD1	TRBV2	CASSEGPGQGGYGYTF	TGTGCCAGCAGTGAAGGACCGGGACAGGGGGGCTATGGCTACACCTTC
-	TRBJ2-7	16	-	TRBV5-4	CASSLYYGGSSYEQYF	TGTGCCAGCAGCTTGTACTACGGGGGTAGCTCCTACGAGCAGTACTTC
-	TRBJ2-7	18	TRBD2	TRBV4-3	CASSRQLTVASGSYEQYF	TGCGCCAGCAGCCGCCAACTGACCGTGGCTAGCGGGAGCTACGAGCAGTACTTC
-	TRBJ1-6	17	-	TRBV27	CASSLTPWGGYNSPLHF	TGTGCCAGCAGTTTAACCCCGTGGGGCGGATATAATTCACCCCTCCACTTT
once	TRBJ1-4	13	-	TRBV6-5	CASSWSQAEKLFF	TGTGCCAGCAGTTGGTCACAGGCTGAAAAACTGTTTTTT
-	TRBJ2-5	15	TRBD1	TRBV9	CASSVAAGGLETQYF	TGTGCCAGCAGCGTCGCGGCAGGGGGCCTCGAGACCCAGTACTTC
-	TRBJ1-2	14	-	TRBV19	CASSKNKPDYGYTF	TGTGCCAGTAGTAAAAACAAACCAGACTATGGCTACACCTTC
-	TRBJ2-5	16	TRBD1	TRBV7-2	CASSLEGAVGIETQYF	TGTGCCAGCAGCTTAGAGGGGGCGGTTGGAATAGAGACCCAGTACTTC
-	TRBJ1-5	13	-	TRBV5-1	CASSLLGRQPQHF	TGCGCCAGCAGCTTATTGGGGCGACAGCCCCAGCATTTT
few	TRBJ1-3	15	TRBD1	TRBV2	CASSEQTGGGNTIYF	TGTGCCAGCAGTGAGCAGACAGGGGGAGGAAACACCATATATTTT
-	TRBJ1-1	13	-	TRBV6-5	CASTPPGRGEAFF	TGTGCCAGCACCCCTCCAGGGAGGGGTGAAGCTTTCTTT
medium-sized	TRBJ1-4	15	-	TRBV10-1	CASSEFENSNEKLFF	TGCGCCAGCAGTGAGTTTGAGAATTCTAATGAAAAACTGTTTTTT
-	TRBJ1-4	15	TRBD1	TRBV5-1	CASSASGGDGEKLFF	TGCGCCAGCAGCGCCTCAGGGGGCGACGGTGAAAAACTGTTTTTT
-	TRBJ2-5	16	TRBD1	TRBV5-5	CASSFSGTGVLETQYF	TGTGCCAGCAGCTTTTCCGGGACAGGGGTTTTAGAGACCCAGTACTTC
-	TRBJ2-7	14	-	TRBV6-5	CASSKQGIGYEQYF	TGTGCCAGCAGTAAACAGGGTATTGGGTACGAGCAGTACTTC
-	TRBJ2-3	13	TRBD1	TRBV2	CASSDPGQVTQYF	TGTGCCAGCAGTGACCCGGGACAGGTTACGCAGTATTTT
once	TRBJ2-1	11	TRBD1	TRBV29-1	CSVGTGQGPFF	TGCAGCGTTGGAACTGGACAGGGGCCGTTCTTC
-	TRBJ2-3	16	TRBD2	TRBV10-3	CAISESIAGSTDTQYF	TGTGCCATCAGTGAGTCAATAGCGGGGAGCACAGATACGCAGTATTTT
-	TRBJ2-1	15	TRBD2	TRBV18	CASSRTSGGYNEQFF	TGTGCCAGCTCACGGACTAGCGGGGGCTACAATGAGCAGTTCTTC
-	TRBJ2-1	17	TRBD2	TRBV2	CASSAASGRPGDNEQFF	TGTGCCAGCAGTGCTGCTAGCGGGAGGCCCGGGGACAATGAGCAGTTCTTC
once	TRBJ1-2	16	-	TRBV14	CASSQEAYRSNYGYTF	TGTGCCAGCAGCCAAGAGGCCTACAGGAGTAACTATGGCTACACCTTC
few	TRBJ1-2	12	TRBD1	TRBV29-1	CSALGTDYGYTF	TGCAGCGCCCTCGGGACAGACTATGGCTACACCTTC
-	TRBJ1-5	16	TRBD1	TRBV5-5	CASSWTGRYSNQPQHF	TGTGCCAGCAGCTGGACAGGGCGTTATAGCAATCAGCCCCAGCATTTT
-	TRBJ1-4	14	-	TRBV19	CASSIDAAGEKLFF	TGTGCCAGTAGTATAGACGCGGCCGGGGAAAAACTGTTTTTT
-	TRBJ2-5	13	-	TRBV18	CASLTALQETQYF	TGTGCCAGTCTGACAGCACTCCAAGAGACCCAGTACTTC
few	TRBJ1-3	16	-	TRBV18	CASSPRIISSGNTIYF	TGTGCCAGCTCACCACGAATCATCAGCTCTGGAAACACCATATATTTT
-	TRBJ2-5	15	-	TRBV6-1	CASSESGRGWETQYF	TGTGCCAGCAGTGAGTCTGGGCGGGGATGGGAGACCCAGTACTTC
few	TRBJ1-4	14	-	TRBV21-1	CASNMGSLGEKLFF	TGTGCCAGCAACATGGGCAGTCTCGGAGAAAAACTGTTTTTT
-	TRBJ2-2	15	TRBD2	TRBV5-1	CASSLGAGDAGELFF	TGCGCCAGCAGCTTGGGAGCGGGAGACGCCGGGGAGCTGTTTTTT
-	TRBJ2-1	18	-	TRBV10-3	CAISGEAGGTLGYNEQFF	TGTGCCATCAGTGGGGAAGCGGGCGGTACACTGGGGTACAATGAGCAGTTCTTC
-	TRBJ1-1	13	TRBD1	TRBV19	CASTRQGADEAFF	TGTGCCAGTACCCGACAGGGGGCGGATGAAGCTTTCTTT
-	TRBJ1-2	13	-	TRBV19	CASSIGGFGGYTF	TGTGCCAGTAGTATTGGAGGGTTCGGCGGCTACACCTTC
-	TRBJ2-2	17	-	TRBV10-3	CAISESGLKLVDGELFF	TGTGCCATCAGTGAGTCGGGACTCAAGTTGGTGGACGGGGAGCTGTTTTTT
-	TRBJ2-7	13	TRBD2	TRBV11-2	CASSAPPGLRQYF	TGTGCCAGCAGCGCCCCACCGGGACTAAGGCAGTACTTC
-	TRBJ2-7	15	TRBD1	TRBV4-3	CASSQAGTGPYEQYF	TGCGCCAGCAGCCAAGCCGGGACAGGGCCCTACGAGCAGTACTTC
once	TRBJ1-2	14	-	TRBV2	CASSEIQFGYGYTF	TGTGCCAGCAGTGAAATCCAGTTTGGCTATGGCTACACCTTC
-	TRBJ1-2	14	TRBD1	TRBV18	CASSPGQADYGYTF	TGTGCCAGCTCACCAGGACAGGCTGACTATGGCTACACCTTC
few	TRBJ1-4	15	TRBD1	TRBV7-9	CASSLRRQGPEKLFF	TGTGCCAGCAGCCTCAGGAGACAGGGACCGGAAAAACTGTTTTTT